This TCR beta chain was found in a study of T cell repertoires in cytomegalovirus infection. Whole-study context: Through public TCR beta signatures, both CMV infection and matching HLA type were indicated.

The CDR3 consists of 14 residues. Germline CDR1 is SEHNR and CDR2 is FQNEAQ (reference sequence). Trimming shortened V by 4 bases and J by 1 base, and 11 bases separated the two germline ends. This clonotype was found many times. The antigen is undetermined. The study's findings and limits: In two of eight donors, the top clonotype was HLA-C-restricted CMV-specific. Based on cumulative public TCR beta family frequency, carriers of CMV plus the relevant HLA were identified.

Each CDR3 protein gets one entry after TCRdb re-called the reads with MiXCR. Of approximately 240,000 distinct CDR3 sequences in the sample, about 12% were seen once. This TCR derives from a human donor in good health (CMV status not recorded). Some clones in this sample may be carry-over from other donors' samples. The specimen was PBMCs. The V call is TRBV7-9, the J call TRBJ2-7; D unclear. The CDR3 loop is CASSSPGLSYEQYF. For the CDR3, the DNA is TGTGCCAGCAGCTCCCCCGGGCTATCCTACGAGCAGTACTTC.